The subject of this entry is one T cell receptor (beta chain). What it recognizes is unknown. These data are taken from a study of shared clonotypes between healthy human individuals. The study, taken as a whole, reports: Rarefaction gave evidence that sorted-subset sequencing remained incomplete despite large depth.

The protocol was immunoSEQ multiplex PCR, while the TCRdb copy is restricted to in-frame clones and leaves out a portion. Of under 1,100,000 clones listed, 75% are singletons. CDR3 size: 12 residues. The germline CDR1 and CDR2 sequences are SGHAT and FQNNGV. The V gene lost 1 base and the J gene lost 7 bases, with 8 bases spanning the gap. This chain connects TRBV11-2 to TRBJ2-7; D unclear. The sequenced material came from memory CD4+ T cells sorted from blood. Subset reported: CD45RA-negative fraction. The receptor was isolated from a man between 18 and 29 years old in good health. The CDR3 DNA reads as TGTGCCAGCAGCTTAGGTGGGGTAGAGCAGTACTTC. This encodes CASSLGGVEQYF.